A selection of T cell receptor beta chains follows, all from one sample in a study of T cells after yellow fever vaccination. MiXCR was run by TCRdb on the 5' RACE reads, yielding one entry per CDR3 protein. Of approximately 22,000 distinct CDR3 sequences listed, 5.2% are singletons. Sample: PBMCs, either bulk or a sorted T-cell subset (CD4+, CD8+, memory, or dextramer-sorted; not recorded which), taken 35 to 50 days after the first yellow fever vaccination. The receptor set was obtained from a man aged 18 to 35 who received the YFV17D yellow fever vaccine. The CDR3 runs from the conserved cysteine through the conserved F or W. D genes are given only for firm matches. Clone size appears in some rows only: once, few, many, or a class for an expanded clone.

D gene	V gene	clone size	J gene	CDR3 DNA	CDR3 protein
NA	TRBV12-3/TRBV12-4	many	TRBJ2-2	TGTGCCAGCGGCGATCCGGGACACAGAAACACCGGGGAGCTGTTTTTT	CASGDPGHRNTGELFF
TRBD1	TRBV12-5	many	TRBJ2-4	TGTGCTAGTGGTACTACACAGGGGGTTGCCAAAAACATTCAGTACTTC	CASGTTQGVAKNIQYF
NA	TRBV2	NA	TRBJ1-3	TGTACCTGCAGTTTATCACAGGGAGGGCTCTCTGGAAACACCATATATTTT	CTCSLSQGGLSGNTIYF
NA	TRBV5-1	many	TRBJ2-7	TGCGCCAGCAGGGCGTCGTTTACCGAGCAGTACTTC	CASRASFTEQYF
TRBD1	TRBV5-5	many	TRBJ2-1	TGTGCCAGCAGCTGGGGAGGACAGGGGGCGATATATGAGCAGTTCTTC	CASSWGGQGAIYEQFF
NA	TRBV5-1	many	TRBJ2-3	TGCGCCAGCCACGCGGGAACAGATACGCAGTATTTT	CASHAGTDTQYF
TRBD1	TRBV7-2	NA	TRBJ2-3	TGTGCCAGCAGCTACCAGACAGGGGTGGATACGCAGTATTTT	CASSYQTGVDTQYF
TRBD1	TRBV6-1	many	TRBJ2-1	TGTGCCAGCAGTGGGGGACAGCGCAATGAGCAGTTCTTC	CASSGGQRNEQFF
TRBD1	TRBV7-2	many	TRBJ2-4	TGTGCCAGCAGCCCGGACAGGGGCAAAAACATTCAGTACTTC	CASSPDRGKNIQYF
TRBD2	TRBV5-4	many	TRBJ2-2	TGTGCCAGCACCACGACTAGCGGGGGAACCGGGGAGCTGTTTTTT	CASTTTSGGTGELFF
TRBD1	TRBV6-2/TRBV6-3	many	TRBJ2-1	TGTGCCAGCAGTTATACCCGAGGGACAGGGGTAGTGGGTTATCGGTACAATGAGCAGTTCTTC	CASSYTRGTGVVGYRYNEQFF
TRBD1	TRBV12-3/TRBV12-4	medium-sized	TRBJ2-5	TGTGCCAGCAGTCCACAGGGGGCGCGGGAGACCCAGTACTTC	CASSPQGARETQYF
NA	TRBV5-1	NA	TRBJ2-3	TGCGCCACCAGCCCTCTGTGTGTCACTGGCACAGATACGCAGTATTTT	CATSPLCVTGTDTQYF
NA	TRBV4-1	many	TRBJ1-2	TGCGCCAGCAGCCAGAAATGGGGGGATGGCTACACCTTC	CASSQKWGDGYTF
NA	TRBV19	many	TRBJ2-3	TGTGCCACCGAGTCGGGCCGCACCCTCCCAGATACGCAGTATTTT	CATESGRTLPDTQYF
NA	TRBV12-3/TRBV12-4	many	TRBJ1-6	TGTGCCAGCAGCTCAGGGGTCTCACCCCTCCACTTT	CASSSGVSPLHF
NA	TRBV7-3	many	TRBJ2-3	TGTGCCAGCAGCCCCTCCGGGGGAAGCACAGATACGCAGTATTTT	CASSPSGGSTDTQYF
NA	TRBV7-2	many	TRBJ2-1	TGTGCCAGCAGCTTAGCCGGCACTTTGCTGTTGTATGAGCAGTTCTTC	CASSLAGTLLLYEQFF
NA	TRBV5-6	once	TRBJ2-5	TGTGCCAGCAGCCCCGGGAGCTACTTCTCAGAGACCCAGTACTTC	CASSPGSYFSETQYF
TRBD1	TRBV27	many	TRBJ2-2	TGTGCCAGCAGTTTTCGACAGGGTACCGGGGAGCTGTTTTTT	CASSFRQGTGELFF
NA	TRBV18	many	TRBJ2-5	TGTGCCAGCTCACCCTTAGGGGATCAAGAGACCCAGTACTTC	CASSPLGDQETQYF
NA	TRBV7-2	many	TRBJ1-6	TGTGCCAGCAGCTTGGTGGGCTATTCACCCCTCCACTTT	CASSLVGYSPLHF
NA	TRBV20-1	many	TRBJ1-1	TGCAGTGCTAGATTCGGGTCAGGGCCCACTGAAGCTTTCTTT	CSARFGSGPTEAFF
TRBD1	TRBV2	few	TRBJ2-3	TGTGCCAGGAGGGACAGGGCAACAGATACGCAGTATTTT	CARRDRATDTQYF
TRBD1	TRBV5-1	many	TRBJ2-3	TGCGCCAGCAGCTTGACAGGGGATGGCACAGATACGCAGTATTTT	CASSLTGDGTDTQYF
NA	TRBV20-1	many	TRBJ1-2	TGCAGTGCTAGAGGGACTTGGGAGGGCTACACCTTC	CSARGTWEGYTF
TRBD2	TRBV12-3/TRBV12-4	many	TRBJ2-7	TGTGCCAGCAGACAACCGGGACTAGGCGAGCAGTACTTC	CASRQPGLGEQYF
NA	TRBV3-1	few	TRBJ2-2	TGTGCCAGCAGTCGAGGGTCCGGCACCGGGGAGCTGTTTTTT	CASSRGSGTGELFF
NA	TRBV10-3	many	TRBJ2-1	TGTGCCATCACCTATAGTGATATCTACAATGAGCAGTTCTTC	CAITYSDIYNEQFF
NA	TRBV4-3	many	TRBJ2-1	TGCGCCAGCAGCCCGCCCTGGGGTGGGACGGTTTCCTACAATGAGCAGTTCTTC	CASSPPWGGTVSYNEQFF
NA	TRBV4-3	many	TRBJ2-3	TGCGCCAGCAGCCTGGGGGGACGCAACAAAGCAGATACGCAGTATTTT	CASSLGGRNKADTQYF
NA	TRBV10-3	many	TRBJ1-2	TGTGCCATCAGTGAGTCGGAGGGGGGCTATGGCTACACCTTC	CAISESEGGYGYTF
TRBD1	TRBV7-9	many	TRBJ2-3	TGTGCCAGCAGCTTAGGGGACAGGGGCATCAGGGATACGCAGTATTTT	CASSLGDRGIRDTQYF
TRBD2	TRBV5-1	many	TRBJ2-2	TGCGCCAGCAGCCCTGGACTAGCGGGGAACACCGGGGAGCTGTTTTTT	CASSPGLAGNTGELFF
TRBD1	TRBV4-3	many	TRBJ2-7	TGCGCCAGCAGCCTTCGACAGGGGTACGAGCAGTACTTC	CASSLRQGYEQYF
NA	TRBV5-1	many	TRBJ1-2	TGCGCCAGCAGCTTTGGGGGGAGTGGCTATGGCTACACCTTC	CASSFGGSGYGYTF
TRBD1	TRBV11-3	many	TRBJ2-1	TGTGCCAGCAGCTTACAGGGGGAAAACAATGAGCAGTTCTTC	CASSLQGENNEQFF
NA	TRBV12-3/TRBV12-4	many	TRBJ2-1	TGTGCCATTCCCGGGACAACCTACAATGAGCAGTTCTTC	CAIPGTTYNEQFF
TRBD2	TRBV12-3/TRBV12-4	many	TRBJ2-1	TGTGCCAGCGATCTACCCGGGGGGACTAGCGCAGATGAGCAGTTCTTC	CASDLPGGTSADEQFF
TRBD2	TRBV14	few	TRBJ2-1	TGTGCCAGCAGTTACATCACGGGGGGGCGATACAACAATGAGCAGTTCTTC	CASSYITGGRYNNEQFF
TRBD2	TRBV6-4	many	TRBJ2-1	TGTGCCAGCAGCCCGGGACTAGTTGGTGAGCAGTTCTTC	CASSPGLVGEQFF
NA	TRBV7-2	many	TRBJ2-2	TGTGCCAGCAGCTTAAAAGGGGCGAACACCGGGGAGCTGTTTTTT	CASSLKGANTGELFF
NA	TRBV20-1	many	TRBJ1-2	TGCAGTGCTAGAGAGCCGGGGGGAGACTATGGCTACACCTTC	CSAREPGGDYGYTF
TRBD1	TRBV3-1	many	TRBJ2-7	TGTGCCAGCAGCCTCCCAGGAGGGGACAGGGGCTACGAGCAGTACTTC	CASSLPGGDRGYEQYF
NA	TRBV7-9	many	TRBJ2-3	TGTGCCAGCAGCTCCGACCGGATGGCAGATACGCAGTATTTT	CASSSDRMADTQYF
NA	TRBV12-3/TRBV12-4	many	TRBJ1-4	TGTGCCAGCAGTTTATGGGCAGGGCCAACAAAACTGTTTTTT	CASSLWAGPTKLFF